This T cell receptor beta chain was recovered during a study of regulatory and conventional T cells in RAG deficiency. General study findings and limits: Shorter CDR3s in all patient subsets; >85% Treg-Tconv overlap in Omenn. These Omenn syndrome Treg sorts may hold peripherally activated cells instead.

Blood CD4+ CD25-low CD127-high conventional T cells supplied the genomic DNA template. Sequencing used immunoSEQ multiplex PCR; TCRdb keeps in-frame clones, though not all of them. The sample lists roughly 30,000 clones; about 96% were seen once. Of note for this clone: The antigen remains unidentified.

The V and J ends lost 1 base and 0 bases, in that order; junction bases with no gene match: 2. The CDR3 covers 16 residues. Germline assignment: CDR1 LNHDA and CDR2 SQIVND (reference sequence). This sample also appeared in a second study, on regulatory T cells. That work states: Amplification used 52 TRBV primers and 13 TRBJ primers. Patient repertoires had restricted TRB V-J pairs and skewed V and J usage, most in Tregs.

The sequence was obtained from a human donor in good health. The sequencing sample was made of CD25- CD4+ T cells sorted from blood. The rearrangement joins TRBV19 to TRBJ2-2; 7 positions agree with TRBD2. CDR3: CASSIGAGSNTGELFF. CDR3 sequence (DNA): TGTGCCAGTAGTATAGGAGCGGGGTCGAACACCGGGGAGCTGTTTTTT.